A single TCR beta chain is shown here with its context. Its target is not known. These data belong to a study of shared clonotypes between healthy human individuals. Study outcomes and limitations: Researchers sampled blood only, noting tissue repertoires likely differ.

The V segment lost 3 bases and the J segment 1 base; nucleotides outside the gene matches: 9. The germline V gene has CDR1 KGHSH and CDR2 LQKENI. The CDR3 covers 18 residues. Assay used: immunoSEQ multiplex PCR; TCRdb lists only in-frame clones, some missing. The data contain fewer than 1.8 million clones, approximately 98.5% of them singletons. The source is a man aged 25-40 years in good health. The chain recombines TRBV18 with TRBJ2-1; TRBD2 aligns across 10 bases. Sequencing was done on a sample of naive CD4+ T cells sorted from blood. The subset: CD45RA+ positively selected. This CDR3 reads CASSPFGLAASSYNEQFF. Here the CDR3 DNA reads TGTGCCAGCTCACCCTTCGGACTAGCGGCTTCTTCCTACAATGAGCAGTTCTTC.